The following is a T cell receptor (beta chain) sequence with its context. The antigen is not known. The record originates from a study of blood T cells in healthy people across ages. Study observations and caveats: Across the age range, TCR beta diversity per million T cells fell in a roughly linear way. Among long-lived donors, naive CD4+ cells were more numerous and diversity higher than in aged donors.

The CDR3 runs to 14 residues. Between the trimmed V and J ends, which lost 6 bases and 5 bases, there was a span of 13 bases. Germline V gene data show CDR1 as KGHDR and CDR2 as SFDVKD. Sample-barcoded 5' priming and a J-beta primer mix drove a second PCR of roughly 7 to 11 cycles. TCRdb itself ran the 5' RACE reads through MiXCR, one entry per CDR3 protein. The data contain roughly 2 million distinct CDR3 sequences, just under 50% of them seen just once; the ten biggest clones take up less than 2.5%. The J gene is TRBJ1-5, the V gene TRBV24-1, with D possibly matching TRBD1 (5 bases). Sequences were obtained from blood. This TCR was recovered from a woman in her thirties or forties in good health. The CDR3: CATSQGGVDQPQHF. In nucleotides, the CDR3 is TGTGCCACCAGTCAGGGTGGGGTCGATCAGCCCCAGCATTTT.